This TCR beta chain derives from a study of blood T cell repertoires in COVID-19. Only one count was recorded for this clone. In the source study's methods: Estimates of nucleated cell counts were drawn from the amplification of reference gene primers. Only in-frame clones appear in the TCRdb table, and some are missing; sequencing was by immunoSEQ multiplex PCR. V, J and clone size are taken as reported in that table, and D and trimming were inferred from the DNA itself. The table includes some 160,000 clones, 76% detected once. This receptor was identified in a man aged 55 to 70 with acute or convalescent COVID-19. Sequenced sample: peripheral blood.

CDR3 coding DNA: TGTGCCAGCAGTAAGGACAGGGGGCTCACCACGAACACTGAAGCTTTCTTT. Its translation: CASSKDRGLTTNTEAFF. The chain has TRBV28 and TRBJ1-1; 11 bases map to TRBD1. The CDR3 contains 17 residues. J was trimmed by 1 base and V by 5 bases; bases with no gene match: 9. Germline assignment: CDR1 MDHEN and CDR2 SYDVKM. Full variable domain (rest looked up from reference TRBV28 and TRBJ1-1): DVKVTQSSRYLVKRTGEKVFLECVQDMDHENMFWYRQDPGLGLRLIYFSYDVKMKEKGDIPEGYSVSREKKERFSLILESASTNQTSMYLCASSKDRGLTTNTEAFFGQGTRLTVV.